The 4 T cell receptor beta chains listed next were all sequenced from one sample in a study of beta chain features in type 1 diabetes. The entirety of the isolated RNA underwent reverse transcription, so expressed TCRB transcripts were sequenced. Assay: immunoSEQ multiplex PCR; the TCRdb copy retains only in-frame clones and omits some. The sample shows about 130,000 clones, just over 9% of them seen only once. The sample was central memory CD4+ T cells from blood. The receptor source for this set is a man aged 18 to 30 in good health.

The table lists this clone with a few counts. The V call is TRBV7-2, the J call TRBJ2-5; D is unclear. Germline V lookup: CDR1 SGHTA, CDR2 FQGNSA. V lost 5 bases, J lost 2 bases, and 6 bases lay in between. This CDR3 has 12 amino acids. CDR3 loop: CASSAAQETQYF. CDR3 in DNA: TGTGCCAGCAGCGCGGCGCAAGAGACCCAGTACTTC.

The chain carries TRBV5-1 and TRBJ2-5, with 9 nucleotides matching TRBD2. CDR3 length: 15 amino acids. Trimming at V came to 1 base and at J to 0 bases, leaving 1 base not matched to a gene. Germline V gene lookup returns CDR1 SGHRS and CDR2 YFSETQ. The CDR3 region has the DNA TGCGCCAGCAGCTTGAGCGGGGGGAACCAAGAGACCCAGTACTTC. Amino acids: CASSLSGGNQETQYF. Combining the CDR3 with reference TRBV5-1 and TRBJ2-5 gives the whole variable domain KAGVTQTPRYLIKTRGQQVTLSCSPISGHRSVSWYQQTPGQGLQFLFEYFSETQRNKGNFPGRFSGRQFSNSRSEMNVSTLELGDSALYLCASSLSGGNQETQYFGPGTRLLVL.

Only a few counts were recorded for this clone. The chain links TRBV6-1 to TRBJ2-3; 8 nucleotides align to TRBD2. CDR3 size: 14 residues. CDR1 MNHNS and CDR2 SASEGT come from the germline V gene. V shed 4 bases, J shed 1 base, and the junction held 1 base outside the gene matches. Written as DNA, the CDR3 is TGTGCCAGCAGTGGTAGCGGGGGCACAGATACGCAGTATTTT. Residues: CASSGSGGTDTQYF.

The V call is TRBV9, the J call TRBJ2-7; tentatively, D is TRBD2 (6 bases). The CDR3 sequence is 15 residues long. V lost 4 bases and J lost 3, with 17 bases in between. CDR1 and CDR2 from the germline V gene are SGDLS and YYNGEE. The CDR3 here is CASSPQEGWIYEQYF. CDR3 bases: TGTGCCAGCAGCCCCCAGGAGGGTTGGATCTACGAGCAGTACTTC.